One sample yielded the 8 T cell receptor beta chains listed below, sequenced in a study of glioma-infiltrating T cells after dendritic cell vaccination. Assay used: immunoSEQ multiplex PCR; TCRdb lists only in-frame clones, some missing. Of around 87,000 clones in the sample, roughly four fifths are singletons; the top ten hold roughly 6.8%. Time point denoted: after dendritic cell vaccination, including at tumor progression/relapse. This material consisted of blood, taken after dendritic cell vaccination. These receptors were obtained from a human donor with glioblastoma.

The chain has TRBV15 and TRBJ1-2; 7 bases agree with TRBD1. Germline assignment: CDR1 LNHNV and CDR2 YYDKDF (reference sequence). This CDR3 is 15 amino acids long. The V gene end was trimmed by 3 bases and the J gene end by 1 base; junction bases not matched to a gene: 5. CDR3 nucleotide sequence: TGTGCCACCAGCAGGGGGGACAGCTTTAACTATGGCTACACCTTC. This translates into CATSRGDSFNYGYTF.

This sequence joins TRBV5-1 and TRBJ2-1; D may be TRBD1 (5 bases). V shed 2 bases and J shed 3 bases, with 15 bases lying between them. Germline CDR1 reads SGHRS; CDR2 reads YFSETQ. The CDR3 has 16 amino acids. The CDR3 reads CASSFMRTKGYNEQFF. CDR3 in DNA: TGCGCCAGCAGCTTCATGAGGACAAAAGGCTACAATGAGCAGTTCTTC. Using reference TRBV5-1 and TRBJ2-1 for the parts outside the CDR3, the full variable domain is KAGVTQTPRYLIKTRGQQVTLSCSPISGHRSVSWYQQTPGQGLQFLFEYFSETQRNKGNFPGRFSGRQFSNSRSEMNVSTLELGDSALYLCASSFMRTKGYNEQFFGPGTRLTVL.

CDR3 amino acids: CASSPRDREEAGELFF. The CDR3 DNA is TGCGCCAGCAGCCCCCGGGACAGGGAGGAGGCCGGGGAGCTGTTTTTT. The gene calls are TRBV5-1 and TRBJ2-2, with 9 bases matching TRBD1. This CDR3 has 16 residues. Germline assignment: CDR1 SGHRS and CDR2 YFSETQ. V was pared by 4 bases and J by 6 bases, with 10 bases of the junction left unmatched.

This rearrangement joins TRBV11-2 to TRBJ2-3; possibly TRBD2 for D (7 bases). V was cut by 0 bases and J by 2 bases, with 9 bases left in between. Germline V CDR1 and CDR2: SGHAT, FQNNGV. The CDR3 length is 15 residues. CDR3 region: CASSLDGGPTDTQYF. The DNA for the CDR3 is TGTGCCAGCAGCTTAGACGGGGGGCCCACAGATACGCAGTATTTT.

This clone is a singleton in its sample. The chain couples TRBV6-1 to TRBJ2-1; 8 bases match TRBD2. The CDR3 extends over 15 amino acids. V shed 8 bases and J 9 bases; nucleotides not matched to a gene: 15. Germline V lookup: CDR1 MNHNS, CDR2 SASEGT. The CDR3 DNA reads TGTGCCAGCCCACCCCGTCGCGGGGGGTGGGGTGAGCAGTTCTTC. Protein: CASPPRRGGWGEQFF.

The chain employs TRBV5-1 and TRBJ1-2; D perhaps matches TRBD1 (6 bases). Germline CDR1 and CDR2: SGHRS and YFSETQ. This CDR3 region has 14 residues. The V end was cut by 5 bases, the J end by 3 bases, with 14 bases between. CDR3 in DNA: TGCGCCAGCAGTATTCCACGACAGGACTATGGCTACACCTTC. Protein: CASSIPRQDYGYTF.

The chain combines TRBV5-1 with TRBJ1-1; the D is unclear. The CDR3 runs to 15 residues. Germline assignment: CDR1 SGHRS and CDR2 YFSETQ. V was clipped by 0 bases and J by 5 bases, with 14 bases between them. The CDR3 sequence: CASSLVVRGFTEAFF. The CDR3 DNA reads TGCGCCAGCAGCTTGGTAGTCCGGGGTTTTACTGAAGCTTTCTTT. The full variable domain, with the rest looked up from reference TRBV5-1 and TRBJ1-1, is KAGVTQTPRYLIKTRGQQVTLSCSPISGHRSVSWYQQTPGQGLQFLFEYFSETQRNKGNFPGRFSGRQFSNSRSEMNVSTLELGDSALYLCASSLVVRGFTEAFFGQGTRLTVV.

J is TRBJ2-5 and V is TRBV27; 8 nucleotides agree with TRBD1. J was trimmed by 0 bases and V by 3 bases; bases with no gene match: 3. The CDR3 is made up of 15 amino acids. The V gene's germline CDR1 is MNHEY and CDR2 SMNVEV (reference sequence). For the CDR3, the DNA is TGTGCCAGCAGTTTGGGACAGGCGTACCAAGAGACCCAGTACTTC. This encodes CASSLGQAYQETQYF.